This T cell receptor beta chain was recovered during a study of T cell responses to AZD1222 COVID-19 vaccine. The CDR3 is 13 residues long. The junction had 7 bases not matched to a gene; V was cut back by 8 bases and J by 6 bases. Per the germline V gene, CDR1 is MDHEN and CDR2 is SYDVKM. Sequenced by immunoSEQ multiplex PCR; TCRdb stores in-frame clones only, minus some. The repertoire holds approximately 160,000 clones, with around nine tenths as singletons. The chain combines TRBV28 with TRBJ1-5, with 7 bases fitting TRBD1. The sequences come from peripheral blood, collected on day 0 of AZD1222 vaccination. This TCR derives from an adult in good health. As DNA, the CDR3 is TGTGCCAGCCGGATAACAGGGGTTCAGCCCCAGCATTTT. Translating gives CASRITGVQPQHF.